The entry that follows covers one TCR beta chain sequence. Within the sample, other DNA sequences also encode this same CDR3. Measured with immunoSEQ multiplex PCR; TCRdb has only the in-frame clones, and not every one. The sample has roughly 400,000 clones, roughly 90% seen once; the top ten hold around 1.7%. Stated treatment: about 20 received Ad26.COV2.S at low or high dose, single or two shots; a few received placebo; per-sample allocation not given. Sampling occurred on day 63 after the first vaccine or placebo injection. An Ad26 vector carrying the Wuhan-strain SARS-CoV-2 spike served as the vaccine. This specimen comes from a study of Ad26.COV2.S vaccination and SARS-CoV-2 variants. About the study: Administration of Ad26.COV2.S was intramuscular, either once or twice 56 days apart.

CDR1 is MNHEY and CDR2 is SVGAGI in the germline V gene. The CDR3 spans 12 residues. The V end lost 0 bases, the J end lost 6 bases, and 3 bases lay between the germline ends. V gene TRBV6-5 combines with J gene TRBJ1-5; D is uncertain. This sample comprised peripheral blood, obtained in a trial of Ad26.COV2.S vaccine versus placebo. The sequence was obtained from a person aged 18-60 years who received the Ad26.COV2.S COVID-19 vaccine or a placebo. The CDR3 coding sequence is TGTGCCAGCAGTTACTCTCGTCAGCCCCAGCATTTT. It specifies CASSYSRQPQHF.